This record concerns one T cell receptor (beta chain) sequence. Using immunoSEQ multiplex PCR, the repertoire was profiled, and TCRdb retains in-frame clones only, with some absent. The sample shows under 200,000 clones, roughly 86% of them seen only once. The CDR3 has 13 residues. V was pared by 6 bases and J by 14 bases, with 17 bases between. Germline lookup yields CDR1 MNHEY and CDR2 SVGAGI. This sample is part of a study of blood T cell repertoires in COVID-19. This TCR was sampled from a man between 60 and 75 years old with COVID-19, enrolled during active disease. The chain links TRBV6-5 to TRBJ1-6; perhaps TRBD1 as D (6 bases). Sample: peripheral blood. DNA for the CDR3: TGTGCCAGCAGCACGATACAGGGTTCGACCCTCCACTTT. It translates to CASSTIQGSTLHF.